Listed here are 18 T cell receptor beta chains from one sample, sequenced in a study. TCRdb processed the 5' RACE reads anew with MiXCR; each CDR3 protein has one entry. This table has about 40,000 distinct CDR3 sequences, under 20% appearing once. The sequenced material came from naive CD4+ T cells sorted from a lymph node. Subset indicated: naive CD4+ T cells, CD4+CD45RA+CD25-. These receptor sequences come from a female donor with breast cancer.

J is TRBJ2-2 and V is TRBV18; no clear D gene. The CDR3 contains 17 residues. CDR1 and CDR2 (germline): KGHSH, LQKENI. V was clipped by 0 bases and J by 4 bases, with 15 bases between them. The CDR3 DNA reads as TGTGCCAGCTCACCACCGAGTTCCGGGTCGGGCACCGGGGAGCTGTTTTTT. Its protein is CASSPPSSGSGTGELFF.

This clonotype occurred a few times. CDR3 in amino acids: CASSLSGVGTQYF. In DNA form, the CDR3 reads TGTGCCAGCAGCTTGTCGGGGGTTGGGACCCAGTACTTC. This sequence joins TRBV7-2 and TRBJ2-5, with D possibly matching TRBD2 (6 bases). The CDR3 loop spans 13 amino acids. Germline CDR1 reads SGHTA; CDR2 reads FQGNSA. V dropped 3 bases and J dropped 7 bases, with 12 bases sitting between them.

This clonotype has a handful of counts. This chain uses TRBV20-1 with TRBJ2-2; D might be TRBD1 (6 bases). Deletions cut 5 bases from V and 5 bases from J, with 15 bases between. CDR3 length: 14 residues. Per the germline V gene, CDR1 is DFQATT and CDR2 is SNEGSKA (reference sequence). The CDR3 sequence: CSADRTDRTGELFF. The CDR3 nucleotides read TGCAGTGCTGACAGGACAGATAGGACCGGGGAGCTGTTTTTT.

This chain links TRBV7-2 with TRBJ2-1; D tentatively fits TRBD1 or TRBD2 (6 bases each). This CDR3 region has 11 residues. The ends were cut back, 3 bases at V and 13 bases at J, with 10 bases in the middle. Germline V gene lookup returns CDR1 SGHTA and CDR2 FQGNSA. CDR3 DNA sequence: TGTGCCAGCAGCTTTGAGGGGGGACAGTTCTTC. Encoded protein: CASSFEGGQFF.

This clonotype has only a few counts. The rearrangement uses TRBV3-1 and TRBJ2-2; 9 nucleotides agree with TRBD2. V dropped 5 bases and J dropped 6; count of bases not matched to a gene: 7. The V gene's germline CDR1 is LGHDT and CDR2 YNNKEL (reference sequence). This CDR3 comprises 15 residues. The CDR3 protein is CASSGLAGSSGELFF. DNA for the CDR3: TGTGCCAGCAGCGGTCTAGCGGGATCGTCCGGGGAGCTGTTTTTT.

This clonotype came up a few times. The rearrangement joins TRBV10-3 to TRBJ2-1; 7 nucleotides line up with TRBD2. This CDR3 contains 16 residues. Trimming at V came to 4 bases and at J to 8 bases, leaving 14 bases not matched to a gene. Germline V gene data show CDR1 as ENHRY and CDR2 as SYGVKD. The CDR3 is CAISGQGSGNGDEQFF. Here the CDR3 DNA reads TGTGCCATCAGTGGGCAGGGAAGCGGGAACGGGGATGAGCAGTTCTTC.

The chain couples TRBV12-3 or TRBV12-4 to TRBJ2-5; D gene unclear. This CDR3 is 13 amino acids long. V gave up 3 bases and J gave up 2 bases, with 7 bases separating them. The CDR3 DNA is TGTGCCAGCAGTTTTGTCCAGCAAGAGACCCAGTACTTC. It is translated as CASSFVQQETQYF.

This clonotype has only one observation. V gene TRBV7-9 combines with J gene TRBJ2-1; D gene uncertain. Germline CDR1 and CDR2: SEHNR and FQNEAQ (reference sequence). This CDR3 is built from 14 residues. Trimming cost V 5 bases and J 9 bases, with 17 bases left between them. CDR3: CASSQREAESEQFF. CDR3 DNA: TGTGCCAGCAGCCAGAGAGAGGCGGAAAGTGAGCAGTTCTTC. The full variable domain, rest sourced from reference TRBV7-9 and TRBJ2-1, is DTGVSQNPRHKITKRGQNVTFRCDPISEHNRLYWYRQTLGQGPEFLTYFQNEAQLEKSRLLSDRFSAERPKGSFSTLEIQRTEQGDSAMYLCASSQREAESEQFFGPGTRLTVL.

V gene TRBV4-3 combines with J gene TRBJ2-1; the D gene could be TRBD1 or TRBD2 (5 bases each). V lost 4 bases, J lost 5 bases, and 18 bases lay in between. The CDR3 length is 16 residues. In germline, CDR1 is LGHNA, CDR2 YSLEER. CDR3 amino acids: CASSLDSGQFHNEQFF. CDR3 sequence (DNA): TGCGCCAGCAGCCTCGACAGCGGTCAATTCCACAATGAGCAGTTCTTC.

This sequence joins TRBV5-1 and TRBJ2-5; possible D gene TRBD1, 6 bases. Germline CDR1 reads SGHRS; CDR2 reads YFSETQ. Trimming left V 0 bases short and J 1 base short, with 7 bases between. The CDR3 is 14 amino acids. CDR3 bases: TGCGCCAGCAGCTTGGTGGACAGCCAAGAGACCCAGTACTTC. This codes for CASSLVDSQETQYF.

V gene TRBV4-2 combines with J gene TRBJ2-7, with unresolved D. Between the trimmed V and J ends, which lost 4 bases and 1 base, there was a span of 14 bases. This CDR3 has 15 residues. Germline V gene lookup returns CDR1 LGHNA and CDR2 YNFKEQ. The CDR3 DNA sequence: TGTGCCAGCAGCCCCGCCCCCCAGGTATCCTACGAGCAGTACTTC. It is translated as CASSPAPQVSYEQYF.

This clonotype was seen a handful of times. This sequence joins TRBV7-8 and TRBJ2-2, with D perhaps TRBD1 (6 bases). The CDR3 extends over 14 amino acids. Trimming took off 3 bases at V and 5 bases at J, with 10 bases between the two ends. CDR1 and CDR2 from the germline V gene are SGHVS and FQNEAQ. CDR3 coding DNA: TGTGCCAGCAGCTTTACAGGGTGGACCGGGGAGCTGTTTTTT. This gives the protein CASSFTGWTGELFF.

Remarks on this clonotype: This clone may be a read error of a much larger clone one base away. The rearrangement links TRBV6-1 to TRBJ1-2, with D uncertain. CDR3 length equals 12 residues. The germline V gene encodes CDR1 MNHNS and CDR2 SASEGT. CDR3 protein: CASSSSNYDYTF. The CDR3 DNA reads as TGTGCCAGTAGTAGCAGCAACTATGACTACACCTTC.

There are many counts of this clonotype. This chain uses TRBV12-3 or TRBV12-4 with TRBJ2-3; D may be TRBD2 (6 bases). V lost 5 bases and J 3 bases, leaving 15 bases between the germline ends. This CDR3 comprises 15 residues. The CDR3 sequence is CASSPGDGRTDTQYF. Here the CDR3 DNA reads TGTGCCAGCAGTCCGGGAGACGGGCGGACAGATACGCAGTATTTT.

This clonotype has just a few counts. This chain uses TRBV29-1 with TRBJ2-7, with D possibly TRBD2 on 5 matching bases. CDR3 length equals 14 residues. V was shortened by 4 bases and J by 4 bases, with 17 bases between the two germline ends. CDR1 is SQVTM and CDR2 is ANQGSEA in the germline V gene. The chain's CDR3 is CSVGEGNGKYEQYF. CDR3 DNA: TGCAGCGTTGGAGAAGGGAACGGGAAATACGAGCAGTACTTC.

This chain uses TRBV28 with TRBJ1-2, with 8 nucleotides matching TRBD1. The CDR3 loop spans 14 amino acids. Germline-derived CDR1 and CDR2 are MDHEN and SYDVKM. Trimming at V came to 2 bases and at J to 8 bases, leaving 7 bases not matched to a gene. The CDR3 sequence: CASSLGQGARGYTF. CDR3 in DNA: TGTGCCAGCAGTTTAGGTCAGGGGGCTAGAGGCTACACCTTC.

This clonotype was seen a few times. V is TRBV7-2 and J is TRBJ1-2, with D unclear. This CDR3 region has 13 residues. V was cut by 2 bases and J by 5 bases, with 9 bases left in between. Germline values: CDR1 SGHTA, CDR2 FQGNSA. The CDR3 here is CASSLSQHYGYTF. The DNA of the CDR3 is TGTGCCAGCAGCTTATCCCAACATTATGGCTACACCTTC.

This clonotype was seen ten or more times. V gene TRBV28 combines with J gene TRBJ2-7, with TRBD1 as a possible D gene (5 bases). The ends were cut back, 5 bases at V and 0 bases at J, with 17 bases in the middle. CDR1 MDHEN and CDR2 SYDVKM come from the germline V gene. CDR3 length: 16 residues. The CDR3 bases are TGTGCCAGCAGTAGTCCTTTGGGTAGGGGCTCCTACGAGCAGTACTTC. Translating it yields CASSSPLGRGSYEQYF.